The text below deals with one T cell receptor (beta chain). Its specific antigen is unknown. No much larger clone exists at a distance of one base, and base qualities are not known. The sample originates from a study of graft-versus-host responses after intestinal transplantation (dated by TCRdb to about 2021). Study-wide context: Recipients received multivisceral, liver-intestinal, or isolated intestinal transplants. Graft-versus-host and host-versus-graft alloreactive T cell clones were tracked in the graft, circulation and bone marrow after intestinal transplantation using bulk TCR-beta CDR3 sequencing. Anti-thymocyte globulin induction was given to all recipients, followed by maintenance tacrolimus and steroids for two to three years. A peak of at least 4% donor T cells among recipient peripheral blood mononuclear cells was the definition used for donor T cell macrochimerism. Alloreactive clones were identified by sequencing pre-transplant mixed lymphocyte reaction products and comparing these products with unstimulated pre-transplant donor and recipient T cells. A cohort of under 30 intestinal transplant recipients, including one retransplant, was enrolled, and a few patients lacking pretransplant specimens were excluded. Rather than being sequenced by the commercial service, samples from a few later patients were sequenced in-house on an Illumina MiSeq and processed with MiXCR.

Study-level results and caveats: The relatively low number and heterogeneity of intestinal transplant patients limited the conclusions. In the allografts of patients with donor T cell macrochimerism, GvH to HvG T cell clonal ratios were high. GvH clones were found in recipient bone marrow, and some of the GvH clones appeared earlier in ileal mucosa or blood, which is consistent with an intestinal mucosal origin. Early after transplant, declines in HvG clones were associated with peak levels of circulating GvH clones.

V is pruned by 5 bases and J by 8 bases, leaving 1 base of the junction without a gene match. The CDR3 spans 11 residues, from the cysteine through the phenylalanine. Kept here is only the CDR3 DNA, which spans 33 bases and is read in frame from base 1. The germline V gene specifies SGHVS as CDR1 and FNYEAQ as CDR2. In light of the paper, this sample's time point label describes: cells obtained before transplantation from donor or recipient. CD3+CD4+ and CD3+CD8+ populations were FACS-sorted from unstimulated pre-transplant donor and recipient cells taken from spleen or lymph nodes. Libraries came from the immunoSEQ multiplex PCR assay. For most patients, genomic DNA was isolated with the Qiagen DNeasy Blood and Tissue Kit and sent frozen to Adaptive Biotechnologies for TCR sequencing. For most patients, genomic DNA was subjected to high-throughput TCR-beta CDR3 sequencing by Adaptive Biotechnologies. From the authors' description of their analysis: Adaptive's ImmunoSEQ software was the source of the TCR sequencing data for 15 to 20 patients, while a few other patients were processed with MiXCR and VDJtools. CD4 versus CD8 sorting errors were corrected by removing sequences found in both subsets at a frequency ratio below 5:1. CDR3 nucleotide sequences shared between donor and recipient were removed because their origin could not be assigned. At least 2-fold expansion over unstimulated cells and a minimum CFSE-low frequency of 0.002% (template counts) or 0.001% (read counts) were required for clones to be classified as alloreactive. Clones detected in sequenced pre-transplant spleen, lymph node, or MLR CFSE-low populations of the donor or recipient were defined as mappable. Cumulative frequency of alloreactive clones was calculated as a percentage of all sequences weighted by copy number. Sourced from immuneACCESS, this table was stored by TCRdb with only in-frame sequences that have V and J called. A share of the clones is absent; for the studies checked, an unresolved V gene accounts for under half, and the remainder has no known explanation. V, J and clone size were drawn from that table, and D and trimming were deduced from the DNA. The sample includes about 100,000 clones, with around 90% observed a single time. 6% of the sample lies in the top ten.

This sequence originates from a human donor who received an intestinal transplant. The V gene is TRBV7-6 and the J gene is TRBJ1-2; 8 of the junction bases match TRBD1. The sequenced sample was unstimulated CD8+ T cells sorted from spleen or lymph node cells, obtained before intestinal transplant. DNA sequence: TGTGCCAGCAGCACAGGGGGAGGCTACACCTTC. Its translation is CASSTGGGYTF.